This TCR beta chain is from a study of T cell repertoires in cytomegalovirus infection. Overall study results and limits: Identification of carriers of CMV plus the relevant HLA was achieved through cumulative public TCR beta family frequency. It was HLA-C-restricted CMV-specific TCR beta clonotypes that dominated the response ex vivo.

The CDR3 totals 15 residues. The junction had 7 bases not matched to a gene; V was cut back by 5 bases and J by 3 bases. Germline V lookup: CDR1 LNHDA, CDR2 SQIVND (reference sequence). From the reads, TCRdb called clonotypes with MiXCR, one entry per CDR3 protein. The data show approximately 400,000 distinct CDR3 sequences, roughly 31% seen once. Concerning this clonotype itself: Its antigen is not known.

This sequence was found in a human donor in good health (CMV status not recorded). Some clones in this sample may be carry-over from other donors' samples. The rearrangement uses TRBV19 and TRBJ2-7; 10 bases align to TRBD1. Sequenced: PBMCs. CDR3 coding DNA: TGTGCCAGTAGTCCCAGGGACAGGGGAATCTACGAGCAGTACTTC. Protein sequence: CASSPRDRGIYEQYF.